This passage covers 28 T cell receptor beta chains from one sample sequenced in a study of shared clonotypes between healthy human individuals. Profiled with immunoSEQ multiplex PCR; TCRdb holds only in-frame clones, not every one. Of about 1.5 million clones listed, 95% to 99% are singletons. Input material: naive CD4+ T cells sorted from blood. Subset given: CD45RA+ positively selected. These receptors came from a man between 25 and 39 years old in good health.

V usage is TRBV7-8 and J usage is TRBJ2-2; D is possibly TRBD2 (6 bases). CDR3 size: 13 residues. Germline lookup yields CDR1 SGHVS and CDR2 FQNEAQ. Trimming took 7 bases from V and 6 from J, leaving 12 bases between them. The CDR3 reads CASKAGSAGELFF. In DNA, the CDR3 is TGTGCCAGCAAGGCGGGATCGGCCGGGGAGCTGTTTTTT.

This rearrangement joins TRBV18 to TRBJ1-3; 9 positions match TRBD1. The germline CDR1 and CDR2 sequences are KGHSH and LQKENI. Losses at the gene ends were 6 bases for V and 4 bases for J; bases not matched to a gene: 13. The CDR3 contains 17 residues. The CDR3 sequence: CASSPMTGTGSGNTIYF. The CDR3 region has the DNA TGTGCCAGCTCCCCAATGACCGGGACAGGGTCCGGAAACACCATATATTTT.

This clone was observed once. V is TRBV11-2 and J is TRBJ2-5; tentatively, D is TRBD2 (6 bases). Germline CDR1 and CDR2: SGHAT and FQNNGV. CDR3 length: 15 residues. Between the trimmed V and J ends, which lost 0 bases and 4 bases, there was a span of 12 bases. CDR3 bases: TGTGCCAGCAGCTTAGAGGGAGGTCCGGGAGAGACCCAGTACTTC. Residues: CASSLEGGPGETQYF.

The sample holds one count of this clone. This sequence joins TRBV7-9 and TRBJ2-1, with 14 bases that match TRBD2. Germline-derived CDR1 and CDR2 are SEHNR and FQNEAQ (reference sequence). Trimming cost V 1 base and J 7 bases; bases outside gene matches: 6. The CDR3 covers 17 residues. The CDR3 DNA sequence: TGTGCCAGCAGCTTAGGAGCCGGGACTAGCGGGAGAAATGAGCAGTTCTTC. Its translation is CASSLGAGTSGRNEQFF.

The chain links TRBV9 to TRBJ1-2; D unclear. CDR3 length equals 14 residues. Trimming shortened V by 0 bases and J by 0 bases, and 6 bases separated the two germline ends. Germline values: CDR1 SGDLS, CDR2 YYNGEE. This CDR3 reads CASSVDLANYGYTF. Written as DNA, the CDR3 is TGTGCCAGCAGCGTAGATTTGGCTAACTATGGCTACACCTTC.

CDR3 residues: CASSLSRSSPASYEQYF. The CDR3 DNA sequence: TGTGCCAGCAGTTTATCCAGATCGTCTCCCGCCAGCTACGAGCAGTACTTC. The chain links TRBV28 to TRBJ2-7; D remains unclear. The CDR3 sequence is 17 residues long. Germline CDR1 is MDHEN and CDR2 is SYDVKM. V was pared by 1 base and J by 3 bases, with 19 bases between. The whole variable domain, filled in from reference TRBV28 and TRBJ2-7, reads DVKVTQSSRYLVKRTGEKVFLECVQDMDHENMFWYRQDPGLGLRLIYFSYDVKMKEKGDIPEGYSVSREKKERFSLILESASTNQTSMYLCASSLSRSSPASYEQYFGPGTRLTVT.

The chain is built from TRBV10-1 and TRBJ2-7, with 7 nucleotides matching TRBD2. From germline, CDR1 is WNHNN and CDR2 SYGVQD (reference sequence). The CDR3 loop spans 15 amino acids. J gave up 1 base and V 3 bases, and 6 bases lay outside the gene matches. The CDR3, as DNA: TGCGCCAGCAGTGACCGGAGGGAGGGGTCCTACGAGCAGTACTTC. The encoded protein is CASSDRREGSYEQYF.

The rearrangement joins TRBV5-1 to TRBJ2-5; D gene uncertain. The germline gives CDR1 SGHRS, CDR2 YFSETQ. With 4 bases removed from V and 7 bases from J, the gap between germline ends came to 14 bases. The CDR3 contains 13 residues. CDR3 bases: TGCGCCAGCAGCATGGACGGCCAATCGACCCAGTACTTC. It yields the protein CASSMDGQSTQYF. The entire variable domain, with the rest obtained from reference TRBV5-1 and TRBJ2-5, is as follows: KAGVTQTPRYLIKTRGQQVTLSCSPISGHRSVSWYQQTPGQGLQFLFEYFSETQRNKGNFPGRFSGRQFSNSRSEMNVSTLELGDSALYLCASSMDGQSTQYFGPGTRLLVL.

The chain recombines TRBV5-5 with TRBJ2-7; 7 bases agree with TRBD2. The CDR3 covers 15 residues. From germline, CDR1 is SGHKS and CDR2 YYEKEE (reference sequence). Trimming cost V 4 bases and J 0 bases; bases outside gene matches: 7. The CDR3 DNA reads TGTGCCAGCAGCACTCTCGGGGGGTCCTCCTACGAGCAGTACTTC. Translated: CASSTLGGSSYEQYF. The full variable domain, in which reference TRBV5-5 and TRBJ2-7 provide the parts outside the CDR3, is DAGVTQSPTHLIKTRGQQVTLRCSPISGHKSVSWYQQVLGQGPQFIFQYYEKEERGRGNFPDRFSARQFPNYSSELNVNALLLGDSALYLCASSTLGGSSYEQYFGPGTRLTVT.

The chain has TRBV7-8 and TRBJ2-3, with 10 bases aligning to TRBD2. The CDR3 totals 18 residues. CDR1 and CDR2 from the germline V gene are SGHVS and FQNEAQ. The ends lost 3 bases at V and 4 bases at J; junction bases unmatched: 13. CDR3 coding DNA: TGTGCCAGCAGCTTTGGGCTAGCGGGAGTGATAAGGGCAGATACGCAGTATTTT. Protein sequence: CASSFGLAGVIRADTQYF.

V and J are TRBV10-2 and TRBJ2-7; unclear D gene. Germline CDR1 reads WSHSY; CDR2 reads SAAADI. CDR3 size: 11 residues. V was clipped by 8 bases and J by 3 bases, with 8 bases between them. CDR3 DNA: TGCGCCAGCCGAGACGGCTACGAGCAGTACTTC. As protein: CASRDGYEQYF.

The V call is TRBV7-6, the J call TRBJ2-7, with D possibly TRBD2 on 6 matching bases. Germline CDR1 SGHVS, CDR2 FNYEAQ. The CDR3 runs 15 residues. V was trimmed by 5 bases and J by 2 bases, leaving 16 bases between them. CDR3 sequence reads: CASSGTGLPAYEQYF. The CDR3 coding sequence is TGTGCCAGCAGCGGCACCGGACTACCGGCCTACGAGCAGTACTTC.

The chain uses TRBV7-3 and TRBJ2-3, with D maybe TRBD1 (5 bases). From germline, CDR1 is SGHTA and CDR2 FQGTGA. V shed 2 bases and J shed 3 bases, with 9 bases lying between them. The CDR3 is 14 residues long. CDR3 amino acids: CASSLGQGTDTQYF. The CDR3 DNA reads as TGTGCCAGCAGCTTAGGTCAGGGAACAGATACGCAGTATTTT.

This sequence joins TRBV29-1 and TRBJ1-2; D might be TRBD1 (5 bases). The V end lost 4 bases, the J end lost 7 bases, and 13 bases lay between the germline ends. The CDR3 loop spans 12 amino acids. The germline V gene encodes CDR1 SQVTM and CDR2 ANQGSEA. The CDR3 reads CSVAVQGGGYTF. The CDR3 DNA reads as TGCAGCGTTGCTGTGCAGGGTGGTGGCTACACCTTC.

The table lists this clone with a count of one. The CDR3 sequence: CASSPSVREVGEQYF. The CDR3, as DNA: TGTGCCAGCTCACCATCAGTCAGGGAGGTGGGTGAGCAGTACTTC. This chain uses TRBV18 with TRBJ2-7; TRBD2 might be the D (6 bases). Germline values: CDR1 KGHSH, CDR2 LQKENI. V lost 2 bases to trimming and J lost 7 bases, with 18 bases between them. The CDR3 loop spans 15 amino acids.

This chain links TRBV28 with TRBJ2-5; 8 nucleotides match TRBD2. The junction had 8 bases not matched to a gene; V was cut back by 7 bases and J by 4 bases. The CDR3 has 14 residues. From germline, CDR1 is MDHEN and CDR2 SYDVKM. Here the CDR3 reads CASNEIGGAETQYF. DNA for the CDR3: TGTGCCAGCAACGAGATCGGGGGGGCAGAGACCCAGTACTTC.

This clone was counted a few times. The V and J genes are TRBV2 and TRBJ1-5; possibly TRBD1 for D (5 bases). In germline, CDR1 is SNHLY, CDR2 FYNNEI. This CDR3 contains 13 residues. Trimming removed 4 bases from V and 11 bases from J, with 15 bases in between. CDR3: CASSVGLRGAQHF. Here the CDR3 DNA reads TGTGCCAGCAGTGTTGGGTTAAGAGGGGCCCAGCATTTT.

The rearrangement links TRBV19 to TRBJ1-1, with TRBD1 matching 8 bases. This CDR3 region has 13 residues. The ends lost 8 bases at V and 1 base at J; junction bases unmatched: 3. CDR1 and CDR2 from the germline V gene are LNHDA and SQIVND (reference sequence). DNA of the CDR3: TGTGCCAGTCGAGGGACAGGGAACACTGAAGCTTTCTTT. It translates to CASRGTGNTEAFF.

The chain has TRBV30 and TRBJ1-1; D not resolved. The germline CDR1 and CDR2 sequences are GTSNPN and SVGIG (reference sequence). This CDR3 has 13 amino acids. V was trimmed by 3 bases and J by 0 bases, leaving 8 bases between them. CDR3 region: CAWRRELNTEAFF. CDR3 sequence (DNA): TGTGCCTGGAGACGGGAACTGAACACTGAAGCTTTCTTT.

The V and J genes are TRBV7-9 and TRBJ2-5; 15 bases agree with TRBD2. The V and J ends lost 5 bases and 7 bases, in that order; junction bases with no gene match: 2. The CDR3 loop spans 14 amino acids. In germline, CDR1 is SEHNR, CDR2 FQNEAQ (reference sequence). CDR3 nucleotides: TGTGCCAGCAGCCCGGGACTAGCGGGAGGGACCCAGTACTTC. It translates to CASSPGLAGGTQYF. Combining the CDR3 with reference TRBV7-9 and TRBJ2-5 gives the whole variable domain DTGVSQNPRHKITKRGQNVTFRCDPISEHNRLYWYRQTLGQGPEFLTYFQNEAQLEKSRLLSDRFSAERPKGSFSTLEIQRTEQGDSAMYLCASSPGLAGGTQYFGPGTRLLVL.

In this sample, this clone turned up once. The chain recombines TRBV11-2 with TRBJ2-1, with a weak D call TRBD2 (6 bases). The ends were cut back, 1 base at V and 5 bases at J, with 12 bases in the middle. CDR3 length: 15 amino acids. Germline loops: CDR1 SGHAT, CDR2 FQNNGV. The DNA of the CDR3 is TGTGCCAGCAGCTTAGCGGGAGCAGGAGACAATGAGCAGTTCTTC. Its protein product is CASSLAGAGDNEQFF. Supplemented by reference TRBV11-2 and TRBJ2-1, the full variable domain reads EAGVAQSPRYKIIEKRQSVAFWCNPISGHATLYWYQQILGQGPKLLIQFQNNGVVDDSQLPKDRFSAERLKGVDSTLKIQPAKLEDSAVYLCASSLAGAGDNEQFFGPGTRLTVL.

V gene TRBV28 combines with J gene TRBJ2-7; maybe TRBD2 (5 bases). The germline V gene encodes CDR1 MDHEN and CDR2 SYDVKM. This CDR3 has 12 amino acids. V lost 3 bases, J lost 7 bases, and 10 bases lay in between. As DNA, the CDR3 is TGTGCCAGCAGTTTTGTGGGGAGTGAGCAGTACTTC. This codes for CASSFVGSEQYF.

The rearrangement links TRBV27 to TRBJ2-1; D perhaps matches TRBD1 (6 bases). Germline CDR1 MNHEY, CDR2 SMNVEV (reference sequence). Trimming took off 5 bases at V and 2 bases at J, with 13 bases between the two ends. The CDR3 is 15 residues long. The CDR3 coding sequence is TGTGCCAGCAGTGTAAAGGGGGTCCCCTACAATGAGCAGTTCTTC. This encodes CASSVKGVPYNEQFF.

The J gene is TRBJ2-5, the V gene TRBV6-5; D remains unclear. V dropped 0 bases and J dropped 3 bases, with 8 bases sitting between them. The CDR3 runs 14 residues. Looked up from germline, CDR1 is MNHEY and CDR2 is SVGAGI. The CDR3 DNA follows: TGTGCCAGCAGTTACTCGCTTGACGAAGAGACCCAGTACTTC. Translated, it gives CASSYSLDEETQYF.

The CDR3 DNA reads TGTGCCAGCAGCTTGTTAGGGGCAGACGAAAAACTGTTTTTT. Protein: CASSLLGADEKLFF. The V gene is TRBV5-4, the J gene TRBJ1-4, with D maybe TRBD1 (5 bases). This CDR3 spans 14 amino acids. Germline-derived CDR1 and CDR2 are SGHNT and YYREEE (reference sequence). V gave up 1 base and J gave up 8 bases, with 12 bases separating them.

The chain joins TRBV9 to TRBJ2-1; 7 bases are shared with TRBD2. Trimming removed 0 bases from V and 9 bases from J; junction bases left unmatched: 24. Germline V gives CDR1 SGDLS, CDR2 YYNGEE. The CDR3 is 20 amino acids. CDR3 protein: CASSVAGGGVGGMNVGEQFF. In nucleotides, the CDR3 is TGTGCCAGCAGCGTAGCTGGTGGGGGGGTCGGCGGGATGAACGTTGGTGAGCAGTTCTTC. The full variable domain, in which reference TRBV9 and TRBJ2-1 provide the parts outside the CDR3, is DSGVTQTPKHLITATGQRVTLRCSPRSGDLSVYWYQQSLDQGLQFLIQYYNGEERAKGNILERFSAQQFPDLHSELNLSSLELGDSALYFCASSVAGGGVGGMNVGEQFFGPGTRLTVL.

In this sample, this clone turned up once. The V gene is TRBV21-1, the J gene TRBJ2-7; the D segment call TRBD1 is taken from the table without a DNA check. TRBV21-1 is designated a pseudogene. The CDR3 length is 15 residues. The CDR3 DNA reads as TGTGCCAGCAGCAAAACGACAAGCTACCCAGGCGAGCAGTACTTC. It yields the protein CASSKTTSYPGEQYF.

CDR3 in amino acids: CASGRGTGNTIYF. CDR3 DNA sequence: TGTGCCAGCGGCAGGGGTACCGGAAACACCATATATTTT. The chain recombines TRBV6-1 with TRBJ1-3; maybe TRBD1 (6 bases). Between the trimmed V and J ends, which lost 8 bases and 4 bases, there was a span of 12 bases. This CDR3 is built from 13 residues. Germline CDR1 and CDR2: MNHNS and SASEGT.